The rows below give T cell receptor beta chains drawn from one sample of a study of blood T cell repertoires in COVID-19. Method: immunoSEQ multiplex PCR; TCRdb's copy keeps in-frame clones and lacks some. Here the sample spans 60,000 to 70,000 clones, 80% to 90% being singletons. Material for sequencing was peripheral blood. These TCRs come from a woman aged 55-70 years with acute or convalescent COVID-19. Each CDR3 is given with its conserved first and last residue. D genes are given only for firm matches. Some rows mark clone size as missing; the rest say once, few, many or name a class of expanded clone.

d_call clone_size j_call v_call cdr3_nt cdr3_aa
TRBD1 NA TRBJ1-1 TRBV28 TGTGCCAGCAGTCTCTCAGGGGGCTCATCGAAGACTGAAGCTTTCTTT CASSLSGGSSKTEAFF
NA NA TRBJ1-6 TRBV7-8 TGTGCCAGCAGCTCCTATCATAATTCACCCCTCCACTTT CASSSYHNSPLHF
TRBD2 NA TRBJ2-5 TRBV19 TGTGCCAGTAGGAGAGCGGGAGGTCAGGAGACCCAGTACTTC CASRRAGGQETQYF
TRBD1 NA TRBJ2-2 TRBV25-1 TGTGCCAGCAGTGAATCCAGGGGGCCCACCGGGGAGCTGTTTTTT CASSESRGPTGELFF
NA NA TRBJ2-2 TRBV19 TGTGCCAGTAGTATATGGGCCCGGAGGACCGGGGAGCTGTTTTTT CASSIWARRTGELFF
NA NA TRBJ2-1 TRBV7-9 TGTGCCAGCAGTTTACAGGGTGGTCATGAGCAGTTCTTC CASSLQGGHEQFF
TRBD1 NA TRBJ1-2 TRBV28 TGTGCCAGCAGTTCACTCAACAGGGGTGGTGGCTACACCTTC CASSSLNRGGGYTF
TRBD2 few TRBJ2-1 TRBV10-1 TGCGCCAGCAGTGAACGGAGCGGGAGGGCTTTTAAGTTCTTC CASSERSGRAFKFF
TRBD1 NA TRBJ1-1 TRBV27 TGTGCCAGCTCCTCAACCCGGGGCAGGGGGCTAAGGGTCATGAACACTGAAGCTTTCTTT CASSSTRGRGLRVMNTEAFF
TRBD2 once TRBJ2-3 TRBV2 TGTGCCAGCAGCTCGGGACTAGCGGGAGTGGGTACGCAGTATTTT CASSSGLAGVGTQYF
NA NA TRBJ2-1 TRBV2 TGTGCCAGCAGTGATGGGGGGAGCTCCTACAATGAGCAGTTCTTC CASSDGGSSYNEQFF
TRBD1 NA TRBJ2-7 TRBV6-6 TGTGCCAGCAGTGCACAGGGGGACGGGTACGAGCAGTACTTC CASSAQGDGYEQYF
TRBD2 NA TRBJ2-3 TRBV11-3 TGTGCCAGCAGCCCCAGAGCGGGAGATACAGATACGCAGTATTTT CASSPRAGDTDTQYF
TRBD1 NA TRBJ1-5 TRBV2 TGTGCCAGCAGCCGACAGGGGGGCAATCAGCCCCAGCATTTT CASSRQGGNQPQHF
TRBD1 medium-sized TRBJ2-2 TRBV29-1 TGCAGCGTTGGGGCCAGGGGGATATCCTCCGGGACCACCGGGGAGCTGTTTTTT CSVGARGISSGTTGELFF
TRBD1 NA TRBJ2-1 TRBV9 TGTGCCAGCAGCCCCCGGACAGGGTTTCTCAATGAGCAGTTCTTC CASSPRTGFLNEQFF
NA NA TRBJ1-4 TRBV3-1/TRBV3-2 TGTGCCAGCAGCCAGAGTGAAAAACTGTTTTTT CASSQSEKLFF
NA NA TRBJ1-3 TRBV11-2 TGTGCCAGCAGCCGGGGGGTAGGGGCTGGAAACACCATATATTTT CASSRGVGAGNTIYF
NA NA TRBJ1-2 TRBV20-1 TGCAGTGCTAGTTGGAGCACAACTAACTATGGCTACACCTTC CSASWSTTNYGYTF
NA NA TRBJ1-1 TRBV5-6 TGTGCCAGCAGCGCGAGGGTTACTGAAGCTTTCTTT CASSARVTEAFF
NA NA TRBJ1-5 TRBV30 TGTGCCTGGAGTGGGCTAGCAGGGGTTAGCAATCAGCCCCAGCATTTT CAWSGLAGVSNQPQHF
NA NA TRBJ1-5 TRBV2 TGTGCCAGCACCAAAACAGGGAATAGCAATCAGCCCCAGCATTTT CASTKTGNSNQPQHF
NA NA TRBJ1-6 TRBV30 TGTGCCTCTCGGAAAACAGTCTCCTATAATTCACCCCTCCACTTT CASRKTVSYNSPLHF
NA NA TRBJ2-4 TRBV7-2 TGTGCCAGCAGCTTAGAGTCAACGGGACTGGGGAAAAACATTCAGTACTTC CASSLESTGLGKNIQYF
TRBD1 NA TRBJ1-1 TRBV6-5 TGTGCCAGCAGGACAACAGGGGAGTGGAGAGAAGCTTTCTTT CASRTTGEWREAFF
NA NA TRBJ1-2 TRBV7-2 TGTGCCAGCAGCTTAGTCGCGGGGAGTTTGGATGGCTACACCTTC CASSLVAGSLDGYTF
TRBD1 NA TRBJ2-2 TRBV10-2 TGCGCCAGCAGTGAACCGGGACAGGGGACCGGGGAGCTGTTTTTT CASSEPGQGTGELFF
TRBD1 NA TRBJ2-1 TRBV7-9 TGTGCCAGCAGCTTCGAACAGGGGCTTAGGCAGTTCTTC CASSFEQGLRQFF
NA NA TRBJ2-2 TRBV19 TGTGCCAGTAGTATCGCGAACACCGGGGAGCTGTTTTTT CASSIANTGELFF
TRBD1 NA TRBJ1-2 TRBV30 TGTGCCTGGACCCTACCATGGACAGGGGGCACGGGAGGCTACACCTTC CAWTLPWTGGTGGYTF
TRBD1 NA TRBJ2-4 TRBV6-5 TGTGCCAGCAGTTTCCAGGGGGCTGGCAAAAACATTCAGTACTTC CASSFQGAGKNIQYF
NA NA TRBJ1-4 TRBV4-1 TGCGCCAGCAGCCACCCCAGGGGCAGACTTGCCACTAATGAAAAACTGTTTTTT CASSHPRGRLATNEKLFF
NA NA TRBJ2-7 TRBV7-2 TGTGCCAGCAGCCCACGAGGGACCTACGAGCAGTACTTC CASSPRGTYEQYF
TRBD2 few TRBJ2-1 TRBV12-3/TRBV12-4 TGTGCCAGCGGGCGACTAGCAGGAAATGAGCAGTTCTTC CASGRLAGNEQFF
NA NA TRBJ2-1 TRBV7-9 TGTGCCAGCAGCTTAGATGGGGGGATCGATGAGCAGTTCTTC CASSLDGGIDEQFF
NA NA TRBJ1-1 TRBV29-1 TGCAGCGTTGTTATCTACCGGGAGGCAAACACTGAAGCTTTCTTT CSVVIYREANTEAFF
NA NA TRBJ2-1 TRBV7-8 TGTGCCAGCAGCTTAGCCGGTGAGCAGTTCTTC CASSLAGEQFF
TRBD2 NA TRBJ2-3 TRBV7-3 TGTGCCAGCTCCTCTGGGGCTAGCGGGGGGACTCGCACAGATACGCAGTATTTT CASSSGASGGTRTDTQYF
TRBD1 NA TRBJ2-7 TRBV7-2 TGTGCCAGCAGCTTAGTCCCCGGGACAGGGGGGGGCGAGCAGTACTTC CASSLVPGTGGGEQYF
NA NA TRBJ2-2 TRBV28 TGTGCCAGGGGAAAGGGGACAAAGAACACCGGGGAGCTGTTTTTT CARGKGTKNTGELFF
NA NA TRBJ2-5 TRBV6-5 TGTGCCAGCAGTTATTCGGGGAATAGGGGGGAGACCCAGTACTTC CASSYSGNRGETQYF
TRBD1 NA TRBJ1-2 TRBV30 TGTGCCTGGACCTGGACAGGGGAAGTCTATGGCTACACCTTC CAWTWTGEVYGYTF
NA NA TRBJ2-7 TRBV4-2 TGTGCCAGCAGCCAAGATCCCGACTTGGCCTACGAGCAGTACTTC CASSQDPDLAYEQYF
TRBD1 NA TRBJ1-1 TRBV7-6 TGTGCCAGCAGCTTAACCGGGACAGGGTCTCGGAACACTGAAGCTTTCTTT CASSLTGTGSRNTEAFF
NA NA TRBJ1-1 TRBV28 TGTGCCAGCAGTGGTTGGGGCGGGGGAGACACTGAAGCTTTCTTT CASSGWGGGDTEAFF
NA NA TRBJ2-5 TRBV19 TGTGCCAGTAGTATATCCCAGAGCAGGGGTGAGACCCAGTACTTC CASSISQSRGETQYF
NA NA TRBJ2-5 TRBV5-4 TGTGCCAGCAGCTCGGGTCAGGGAAACCAAGAGACCCAGTACTTC CASSSGQGNQETQYF
NA NA TRBJ1-2 TRBV3-1/TRBV3-2 TGTGCCAGCAGCCCTCAGACAGCCTTCTATGGCTACACCTTC CASSPQTAFYGYTF
NA NA TRBJ1-2 TRBV11-2 TGTGCCAGCAGCTTTCTCGGGACACCGGGCTACACCTTC CASSFLGTPGYTF
NA NA TRBJ2-2 TRBV13 TGTGCCAGCAGCTTAGGCGGGTTGGGCACCGGGGAGCTGTTTTTT CASSLGGLGTGELFF
NA NA TRBJ2-3 TRBV5-1 TGCGCCAGCGCCTCGGGCGGGATGGGAGATACGCAGTATTTT CASASGGMGDTQYF
TRBD1 NA TRBJ1-1 TRBV30 TGTGCCTGGCAGGGACAGACGAACACTGAAGCTTTCTTT CAWQGQTNTEAFF
TRBD1 NA TRBJ2-1 TRBV11-3 TGTGCCAGCAGCCTTGGGGACAGGGGAGACGAGCAGTTCTTC CASSLGDRGDEQFF
TRBD1 NA TRBJ1-1 TRBV27 TGTGCCAGCAGTTCCATCCACAGGGGCACTGAAGCTTTCTTT CASSSIHRGTEAFF
NA NA TRBJ1-5 TRBV30 TGTGCCTGGAGTGCAGCAGGGGTCCCTTATCAGCCCCAGCATTTT CAWSAAGVPYQPQHF
NA NA TRBJ1-3 TRBV6-5 TGTGCCAGCAGTCCAGGCAGCTCTGGAAACACCATATATTTT CASSPGSSGNTIYF
TRBD1 NA TRBJ1-4 TRBV19 TGTGCCAGTAGTAGGGGACAGAAAGGGGGTGGTGAAAAACTGTTTTTT CASSRGQKGGGEKLFF
NA few TRBJ1-1 TRBV25-1 TGTGCCAGCAGTTCCACAGGGTCAACTGAAGCTTTCTTT CASSSTGSTEAFF
TRBD1 NA TRBJ2-7 TRBV5-1 TGCGCCAGCAGCCCGGACAGGGGGCAGTGGGAGCAGTACTTC CASSPDRGQWEQYF